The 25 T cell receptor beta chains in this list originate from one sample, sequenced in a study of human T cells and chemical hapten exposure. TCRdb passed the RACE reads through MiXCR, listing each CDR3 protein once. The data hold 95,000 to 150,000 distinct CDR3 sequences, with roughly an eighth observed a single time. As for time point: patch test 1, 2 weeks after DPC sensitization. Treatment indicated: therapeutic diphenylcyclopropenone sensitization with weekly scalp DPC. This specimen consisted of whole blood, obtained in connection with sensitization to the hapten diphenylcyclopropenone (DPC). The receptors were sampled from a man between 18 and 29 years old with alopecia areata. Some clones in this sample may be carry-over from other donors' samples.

For the CDR3, the DNA is TGTGCCAGCACCGAGACAGTCTCTCTTAGCTATGGCTACACCTTC. Its protein is CASTETVSLSYGYTF. The chain has TRBV2 and TRBJ1-2; possible D gene TRBD1, 5 bases. The germline V and J ends were trimmed by 7 bases and 4 bases, with 19 bases remaining between them. The CDR3 has 15 amino acids. The V gene's germline CDR1 is SNHLY and CDR2 FYNNEI.

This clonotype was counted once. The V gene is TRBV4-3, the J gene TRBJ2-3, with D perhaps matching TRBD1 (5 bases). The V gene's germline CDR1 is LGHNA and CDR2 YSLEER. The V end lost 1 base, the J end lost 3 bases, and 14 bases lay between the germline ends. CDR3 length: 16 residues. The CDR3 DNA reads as TGCGCCAGCAGCCAAGTGACAGCCTATATGACAGATACGCAGTATTTT. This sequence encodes CASSQVTAYMTDTQYF.

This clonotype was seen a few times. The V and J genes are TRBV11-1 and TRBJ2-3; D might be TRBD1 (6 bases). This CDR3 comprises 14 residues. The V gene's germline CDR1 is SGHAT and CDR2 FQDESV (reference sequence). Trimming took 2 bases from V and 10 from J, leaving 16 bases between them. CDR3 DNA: TGTGCCAGCAGCTTAAAATCTCAGGGGAGCTCGCAGTATTTT. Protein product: CASSLKSQGSSQYF.

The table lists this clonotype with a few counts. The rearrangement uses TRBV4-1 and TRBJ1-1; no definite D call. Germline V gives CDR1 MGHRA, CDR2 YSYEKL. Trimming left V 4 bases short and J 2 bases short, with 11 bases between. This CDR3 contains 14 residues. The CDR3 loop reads CASSLVSSNTEAFF. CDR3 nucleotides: TGCGCCAGCAGCCTCGTTTCATCAAACACTGAAGCTTTCTTT.

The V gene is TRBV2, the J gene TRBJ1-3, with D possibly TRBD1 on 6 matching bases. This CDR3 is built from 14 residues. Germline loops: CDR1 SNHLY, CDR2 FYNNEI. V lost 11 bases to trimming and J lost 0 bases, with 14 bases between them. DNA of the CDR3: TGTGCCCGAGGAGGGGGAAACTCTGGAAACACCATATATTTT. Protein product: CARGGGNSGNTIYF.

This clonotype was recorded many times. The CDR3 bases are TGTGCCAGCACAACGACAGCGAACACCGGGGAGCTGTTTTTT. As protein: CASTTTANTGELFF. The chain has TRBV19 and TRBJ2-2; tentatively, D is TRBD1 (5 bases). CDR1 LNHDA and CDR2 SQIVND come from the germline V gene (reference sequence). This CDR3 comprises 14 residues. The germline V and J ends were trimmed by 9 bases and 0 bases, with 11 bases remaining between them. The full variable domain, rest sourced from reference TRBV19 and TRBJ2-2, is DGGITQSPKYLFRKEGQNVTLSCEQNLNHDAMYWYRQDPGQGLRLIYYSQIVNDFQKGDIAEGYSVSREKKESFPLTVTSAQKNPTAFYLCASTTTANTGELFFGEGSRLTVL.

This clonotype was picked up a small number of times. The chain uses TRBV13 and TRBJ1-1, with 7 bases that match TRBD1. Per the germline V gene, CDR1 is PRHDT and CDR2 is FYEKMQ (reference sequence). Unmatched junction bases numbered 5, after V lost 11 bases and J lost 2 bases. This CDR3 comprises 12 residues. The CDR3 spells CAEGQKNTEAFF. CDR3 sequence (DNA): TGTGCCGAGGGACAGAAAAACACTGAAGCTTTCTTT.

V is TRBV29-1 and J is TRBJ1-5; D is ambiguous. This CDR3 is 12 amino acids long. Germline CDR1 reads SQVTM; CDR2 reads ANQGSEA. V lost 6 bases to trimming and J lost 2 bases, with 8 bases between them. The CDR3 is CSVREGNQPQHF. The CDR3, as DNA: TGCAGCGTGAGAGAGGGCAATCAGCCCCAGCATTTT.

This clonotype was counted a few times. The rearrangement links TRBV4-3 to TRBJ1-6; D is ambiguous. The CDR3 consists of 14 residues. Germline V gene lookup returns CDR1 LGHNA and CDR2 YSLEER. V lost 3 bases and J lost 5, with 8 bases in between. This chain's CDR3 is CASSQSLDNSPLHF. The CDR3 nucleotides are TGCGCCAGCAGCCAGTCCCTTGATAATTCACCCCTCCACTTT.

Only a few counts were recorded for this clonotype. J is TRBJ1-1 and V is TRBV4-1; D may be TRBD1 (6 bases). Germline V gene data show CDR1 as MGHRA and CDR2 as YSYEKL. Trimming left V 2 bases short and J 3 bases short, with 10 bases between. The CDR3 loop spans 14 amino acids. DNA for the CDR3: TGCGCCAGCAGCCAACAGGGGAGGGACACTGAAGCTTTCTTT. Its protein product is CASSQQGRDTEAFF.

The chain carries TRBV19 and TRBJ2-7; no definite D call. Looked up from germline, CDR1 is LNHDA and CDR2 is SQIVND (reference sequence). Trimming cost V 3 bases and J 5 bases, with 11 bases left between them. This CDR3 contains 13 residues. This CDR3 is CASSMFGPDEQYF. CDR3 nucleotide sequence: TGTGCCAGTAGTATGTTCGGTCCGGACGAGCAGTACTTC.

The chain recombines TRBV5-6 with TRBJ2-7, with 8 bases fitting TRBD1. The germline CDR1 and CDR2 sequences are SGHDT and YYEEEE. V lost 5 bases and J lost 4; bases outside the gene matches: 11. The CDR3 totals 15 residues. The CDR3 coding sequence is TGTGCCAGCAGTTCCGGGACAGGCGAGCCGTACGAGCAGTACGTC. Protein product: CASSSGTGEPYEQYV.

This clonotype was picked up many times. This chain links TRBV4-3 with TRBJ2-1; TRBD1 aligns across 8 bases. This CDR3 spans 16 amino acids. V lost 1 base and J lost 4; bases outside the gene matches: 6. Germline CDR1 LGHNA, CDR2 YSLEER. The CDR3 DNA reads TGCGCCAGCAGCCAAGTTGCGGACAGGGCGTACAATGAGCAGTTCTTC. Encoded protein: CASSQVADRAYNEQFF.

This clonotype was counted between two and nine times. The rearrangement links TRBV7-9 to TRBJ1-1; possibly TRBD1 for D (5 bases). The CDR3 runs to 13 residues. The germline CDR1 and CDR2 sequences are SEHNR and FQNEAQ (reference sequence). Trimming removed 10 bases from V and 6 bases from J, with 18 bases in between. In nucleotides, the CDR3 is TGTGCCACCCATTCAGGGTTTTCGGCTGAAGCTTTCTTT. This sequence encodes CATHSGFSAEAFF.

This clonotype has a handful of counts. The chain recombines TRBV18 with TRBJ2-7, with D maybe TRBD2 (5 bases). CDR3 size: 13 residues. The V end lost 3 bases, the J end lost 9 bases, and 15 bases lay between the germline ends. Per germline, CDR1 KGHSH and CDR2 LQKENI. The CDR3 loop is CASSPSDGLGQYF. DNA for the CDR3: TGTGCCAGCTCACCCTCGGACGGACTTGGGCAGTACTTC.

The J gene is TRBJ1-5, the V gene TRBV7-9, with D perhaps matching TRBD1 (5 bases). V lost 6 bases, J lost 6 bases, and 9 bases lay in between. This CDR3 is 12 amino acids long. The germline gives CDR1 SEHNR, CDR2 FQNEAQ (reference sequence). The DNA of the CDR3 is TGTGCCAGCAGTACAGGTACTCAGCCCCAGCATTTT. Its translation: CASSTGTQPQHF. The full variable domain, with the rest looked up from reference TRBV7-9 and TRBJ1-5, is DTGVSQNPRHKITKRGQNVTFRCDPISEHNRLYWYRQTLGQGPEFLTYFQNEAQLEKSRLLSDRFSAERPKGSFSTLEIQRTEQGDSAMYLCASSTGTQPQHFGDGTRLSIL.

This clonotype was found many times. This chain's CDR3 is CASSRWDRQETQYF. CDR3 sequence (DNA): TGTGCCAGCAGCCGATGGGACAGACAAGAGACCCAGTACTTC. The chain has TRBV14 and TRBJ2-5; TRBD1 matches 7 bases. CDR1 is SGHDN and CDR2 is FVKESK in the germline V gene. V shed 4 bases, J shed 2 bases, and the junction held 4 bases outside the gene matches. The CDR3 extends over 14 amino acids.

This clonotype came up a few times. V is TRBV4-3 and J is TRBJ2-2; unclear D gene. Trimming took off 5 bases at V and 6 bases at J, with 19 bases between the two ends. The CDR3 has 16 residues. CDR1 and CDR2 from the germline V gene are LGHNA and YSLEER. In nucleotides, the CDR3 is TGCGCCAGCAGCAAACAAGCCTCCGGAGATTCCGGGGAGCTGTTTTTT. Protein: CASSKQASGDSGELFF.

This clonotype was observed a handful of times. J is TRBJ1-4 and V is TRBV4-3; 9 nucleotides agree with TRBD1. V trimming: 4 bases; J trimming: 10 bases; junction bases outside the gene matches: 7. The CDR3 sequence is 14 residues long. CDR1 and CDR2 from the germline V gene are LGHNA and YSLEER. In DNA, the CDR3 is TGCGCCAGCAGCCCGGACAGGGGCCAAGGAAAACTGTTTTTT. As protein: CASSPDRGQGKLFF.

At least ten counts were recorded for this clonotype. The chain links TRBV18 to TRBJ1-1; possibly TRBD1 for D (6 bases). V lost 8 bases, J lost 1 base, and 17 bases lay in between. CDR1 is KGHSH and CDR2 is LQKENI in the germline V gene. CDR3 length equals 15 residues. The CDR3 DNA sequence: TGTGCCAGCCGATGGACAGATGAGTCGAACACTGAAGCTTTCTTT. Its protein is CASRWTDESNTEAFF.

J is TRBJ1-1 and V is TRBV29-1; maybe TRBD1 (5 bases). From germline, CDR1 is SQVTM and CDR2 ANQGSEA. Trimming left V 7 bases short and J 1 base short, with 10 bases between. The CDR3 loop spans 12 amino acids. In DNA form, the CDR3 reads TGCAGCGGGAGACAGACGAACACTGAAGCTTTCTTT. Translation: CSGRQTNTEAFF.

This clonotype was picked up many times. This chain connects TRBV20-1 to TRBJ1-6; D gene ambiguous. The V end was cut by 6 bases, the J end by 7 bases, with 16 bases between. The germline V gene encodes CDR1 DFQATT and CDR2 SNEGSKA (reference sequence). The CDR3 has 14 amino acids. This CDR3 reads CSARLGVYNSPLHF. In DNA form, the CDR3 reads TGCAGTGCCCGACTTGGGGTGTACAATTCACCCCTCCACTTT.

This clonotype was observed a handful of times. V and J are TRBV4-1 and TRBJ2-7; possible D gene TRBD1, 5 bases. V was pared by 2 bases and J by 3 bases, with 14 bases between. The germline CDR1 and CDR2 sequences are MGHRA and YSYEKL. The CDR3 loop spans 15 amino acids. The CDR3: CASSQLLDTFYEQYF. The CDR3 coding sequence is TGCGCCAGCAGCCAATTGCTGGACACCTTCTACGAGCAGTACTTC.

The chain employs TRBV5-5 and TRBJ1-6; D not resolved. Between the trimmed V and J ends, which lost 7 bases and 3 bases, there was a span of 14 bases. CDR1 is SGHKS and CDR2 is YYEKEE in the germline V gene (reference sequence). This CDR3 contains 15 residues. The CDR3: CASQSRSFYNSPLHF. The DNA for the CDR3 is TGTGCCAGCCAATCCCGGTCCTTCTATAATTCACCCCTCCACTTT. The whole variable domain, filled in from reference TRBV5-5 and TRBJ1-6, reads DAGVTQSPTHLIKTRGQQVTLRCSPISGHKSVSWYQQVLGQGPQFIFQYYEKEERGRGNFPDRFSARQFPNYSSELNVNALLLGDSALYLCASQSRSFYNSPLHFGNGTRLTVT.

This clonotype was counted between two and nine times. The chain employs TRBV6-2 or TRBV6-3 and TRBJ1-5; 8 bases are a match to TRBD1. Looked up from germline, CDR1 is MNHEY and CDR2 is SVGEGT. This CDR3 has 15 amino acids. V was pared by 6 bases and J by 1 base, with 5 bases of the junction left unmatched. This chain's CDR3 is CASSPQGASNQPQHF. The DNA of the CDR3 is TGTGCCAGCAGCCCCCAGGGGGCGAGCAATCAGCCCCAGCATTTT.